Presented here are 30 T cell receptor beta chains from one specimen sequenced in a study of blood T cell repertoires in COVID-19. TCRdb keeps only in-frame clones here, not all; method: immunoSEQ multiplex PCR. The sample has some 390,000 clones, over 75% seen once. Sequencing input: peripheral blood. These TCRs come from a woman in her sixties or seventies with COVID-19, enrolled during active disease.

The V call is TRBV3-1 (or the pseudogene TRBV3-2), the J call TRBJ2-2, with TRBD2 matching over 8 bases. The CDR3 has 15 residues. The J segment lost 7 bases and the V segment lost 5 bases, leaving 9 bases of the junction unmatched. Germline V gene sequence: CDR1 LGHDT, CDR2 YNNKEL (reference sequence). The CDR3: CASSLPGLGIGELFF. CDR3 sequence (DNA): TGTGCCAGCAGCTTGCCGGGACTAGGAATCGGGGAGCTGTTTTTT.

This chain uses TRBV6-6 with TRBJ2-3, with 10 nucleotides matching TRBD2. This CDR3 spans 14 amino acids. V trimming: 7 bases; J trimming: 6 bases; junction bases outside the gene matches: 7. Germline V gives CDR1 MNHNY, CDR2 SVGAGI (reference sequence). CDR3: CASTPGTSVDTQYF. For the CDR3, the DNA is TGTGCCAGCACCCCCGGGACTAGCGTTGATACGCAGTATTTT.

This chain joins TRBV6-5 and TRBJ1-6, with a weak D call TRBD1 (6 bases). CDR1 and CDR2 (germline): MNHEY, SVGAGI. Trimming stripped 8 bases from V and 7 bases from J, with 18 bases between. CDR3 length: 15 amino acids. The chain's CDR3 is CASSAGGRENSPLHF. DNA of the CDR3: TGTGCCAGCTCCGCTGGGGGCAGGGAGAATTCACCCCTCCACTTT.

The chain uses TRBV12-2 and TRBJ2-5; the D segment call TRBD2 is taken from the table without a DNA check. TRBV12-2 is listed as a pseudogene. The CDR3 consists of 15 residues. DNA for the CDR3: TGTGCAAGTCGCTTCCCCGCCCCCCCGCGCGAGACCCAGTACTTC. It yields the protein CASRFPAPPRETQYF.

The gene calls are TRBV5-1 and TRBJ2-7; 10 bases align to TRBD2. V lost 3 bases and J lost 2; bases outside the gene matches: 2. The CDR3 consists of 14 residues. CDR1 and CDR2 (germline): SGHRS, YFSETQ. The CDR3 DNA follows: TGCGCCAGCAGCTGGACTAGCGGACCCTACGAGCAGTACTTC. The encoded protein is CASSWTSGPYEQYF.

This clone appeared once. The rearrangement links TRBV9 to TRBJ2-2; TRBD2 matches at 7 bases. This CDR3 has 16 residues. Germline loops: CDR1 SGDLS, CDR2 YYNGEE. The trim removed 0 bases at V and 2 bases at J, leaving 4 bases unmatched. CDR3 residues: CASSVDTSENTGELFF. In DNA form, the CDR3 reads TGTGCCAGCAGCGTAGATACTAGCGAAAACACCGGGGAGCTGTTTTTT.

This chain links TRBV30 with TRBJ1-6, with D tentatively TRBD1 (5 bases). The CDR3 sequence is 16 residues long. Germline V CDR1 and CDR2: GTSNPN, SVGIG (reference sequence). The V end lost 7 bases, the J end lost 0 bases, and 16 bases lay between the germline ends. The CDR3 here is CASARAASSYNSPLHF. The CDR3 DNA follows: TGTGCCTCGGCCAGGGCCGCTAGCTCCTATAATTCACCCCTCCACTTT.

The CDR3 sequence: CASSLAYRGETQYF. In DNA, the CDR3 is TGTGCCAGCAGCTTGGCTTACAGGGGAGAGACCCAGTACTTC. The gene calls are TRBV5-4 and TRBJ2-5; 7 bases are shared with TRBD1. The CDR3 runs 14 residues. Germline assignment: CDR1 SGHNT and CDR2 YYREEE (reference sequence). Trimming at V came to 0 bases and at J to 4 bases, leaving 3 bases not matched to a gene.

The V gene is TRBV28, the J gene TRBJ2-5; 9 bases are a match to TRBD1. Per germline, CDR1 MDHEN and CDR2 SYDVKM. The CDR3 covers 15 residues. The J segment lost 4 bases and the V segment lost 4 bases, leaving 7 bases of the junction unmatched. Here the CDR3 reads CASSSDRGRGETQYF. In nucleotides, the CDR3 is TGTGCCAGCAGTTCGGACAGGGGCCGGGGAGAGACCCAGTACTTC.

The V gene is TRBV28, the J gene TRBJ1-2; 7 bases agree with TRBD1. The CDR3 spans 12 residues. The J segment lost 4 bases and the V segment lost 10 bases, leaving 6 bases of the junction unmatched. From germline, CDR1 is MDHEN and CDR2 SYDVKM. The DNA for the CDR3 is TGTGCCACTCAGGGACAGATCTATGGCTACACCTTC. It encodes CATQGQIYGYTF.

The chain employs TRBV27 and TRBJ2-3; D is perhaps TRBD2 (6 bases). Deletions cut 7 bases from V and 9 bases from J, with 17 bases between. CDR1 is MNHEY, CDR2 SMNVEV, per germline (reference sequence). The CDR3 covers 13 residues. The CDR3 region has the DNA TGTGCCAGCAAAGGCGGGGCCCATGGGACGCAGTATTTT. This sequence encodes CASKGGAHGTQYF.

The chain is built from TRBV24-1 and TRBJ1-5; 8 nucleotides agree with TRBD1. This CDR3 is built from 15 residues. Germline-derived CDR1 and CDR2 are KGHDR and SFDVKD. Germline trimming cut 7 bases from V and 4 bases from J; bases unmatched to any gene: 8. DNA for the CDR3: TGTGCCACCAGCACAACAGGGGGGAATAATCAGCCCCAGCATTTT. Amino acids: CATSTTGGNNQPQHF.

In nucleotides, the CDR3 is TGTGCCAGCAGCCAAGGTCCAGGCTCCTACAATGAGCAGTTCTTC. This sequence encodes CASSQGPGSYNEQFF. The chain employs TRBV3-1 (or the pseudogene TRBV3-2) and TRBJ2-1, with no clear D. V lost 1 base to trimming and J lost 0 bases, with 7 bases between them. Germline-derived CDR1 and CDR2 are LGHDT and YNNKEL (reference sequence). The CDR3 is 15 amino acids.

This clone has at least ten counts. CDR3 sequence: CASSSEGTGIDEQFF. The CDR3 nucleotides read TGTGCCAGCAGTTCGGAAGGGACAGGGATAGATGAGCAGTTCTTC. This sequence joins TRBV27 and TRBJ2-1, with TRBD1 matching over 9 bases. Germline V CDR1 and CDR2: MNHEY, SMNVEV (reference sequence). The CDR3 length is 15 residues. V lost 4 bases, J lost 8 bases, and 9 bases stayed unmatched.

This rearrangement joins TRBV19 to TRBJ2-1, with TRBD2 matching 9 bases. CDR3 length: 14 amino acids. CDR1 and CDR2 (germline): LNHDA, SQIVND (reference sequence). V shed 4 bases and J 8 bases; nucleotides not matched to a gene: 6. DNA of the CDR3: TGTGCCAGTAGTAATGCGGGGGGGTTCGATGAGCAGTTCTTC. As protein: CASSNAGGFDEQFF.

The chain recombines TRBV11-2 with TRBJ1-5; D might be TRBD1 (5 bases). This CDR3 has 20 amino acids. In germline, CDR1 is SGHAT, CDR2 FQNNGV. Trimming took off 0 bases at V and 0 bases at J, with 21 bases between the two ends. The CDR3 protein is CASSLEGGRVGPLSNQPQHF. The CDR3 DNA reads TGTGCCAGCAGCTTAGAAGGTGGCAGGGTAGGTCCCCTTAGCAATCAGCCCCAGCATTTT.

The gene calls are TRBV3-1 (or the pseudogene TRBV3-2) and TRBJ2-2; TRBD2 is a possible D gene (5 bases). Per germline, CDR1 LGHDT and CDR2 YNNKEL (reference sequence). The V gene lost 0 bases and the J gene lost 4 bases, with 21 bases spanning the gap. This CDR3 region has 19 residues. The CDR3 protein is CASSQDGVRRIRGTGELFF. In nucleotides, the CDR3 is TGTGCCAGCAGCCAAGATGGGGTAAGGAGGATCCGTGGCACCGGGGAGCTGTTTTTT.

The J gene is TRBJ2-1, the V gene TRBV5-1; D gene uncertain. Per germline, CDR1 SGHRS and CDR2 YFSETQ. The CDR3 length is 13 residues. V shed 4 bases and J shed 5 bases, with 10 bases lying between them. CDR3 nucleotides: TGCGCCAGCAGCCCGACTCCAGACAATGAGCAGTTCTTC. It translates to CASSPTPDNEQFF.

This chain uses TRBV6-5 with TRBJ1-2, with D possibly matching TRBD1 (6 bases). CDR1 MNHEY and CDR2 SVGAGI come from the germline V gene. Trimming shortened V by 5 bases and J by 8 bases, and 15 bases separated the two germline ends. The CDR3 totals 13 residues. The CDR3 protein is CASSSPGTKGYTF. The CDR3 region has the DNA TGTGCCAGCAGTAGCCCCGGGACAAAAGGCTACACCTTC.

This clone has only a few counts. The rearrangement joins TRBV27 to TRBJ1-2; 8 nucleotides match TRBD1. V gave up 8 bases and J gave up 8 bases; unmatched junction bases: 16. Germline V gives CDR1 MNHEY, CDR2 SMNVEV (reference sequence). The CDR3 is 15 amino acids. The CDR3 DNA follows: TGTGCCAGCGCCAACCCGGGACAGGCCTCTCCGGGCTACACCTTC. Protein sequence: CASANPGQASPGYTF.

This chain connects TRBV28 to TRBJ2-7; weak D call: TRBD1 (6 bases). V lost 5 bases, J lost 8 bases, and 10 bases lay in between. The CDR3 extends over 11 amino acids. CDR1 is MDHEN and CDR2 is SYDVKM in the germline V gene. For the CDR3, the DNA is TGTGCCAGCAGTCTCGGACAGCAGCAGTACTTC. It codes for CASSLGQQQYF.

The chain combines TRBV6-5 with TRBJ1-1, with 8 nucleotides matching TRBD1. The V segment lost 3 bases and the J segment 6 bases; nucleotides outside the gene matches: 9. The CDR3 is 15 amino acids. Germline CDR1 is MNHEY and CDR2 is SVGAGI. The CDR3: CASSYYPGGRPEAFF. Written as DNA, the CDR3 is TGTGCCAGCAGTTATTACCCAGGGGGCAGGCCTGAAGCTTTCTTT.

The chain carries TRBV4-2 and TRBJ2-7, with TRBD2 identical over 9 bases. Germline CDR1 LGHNA, CDR2 YNFKEQ. Germline trimming cut 4 bases from V and 7 bases from J; bases unmatched to any gene: 20. The CDR3 has 18 residues. The CDR3 loop reads CASSPYGGVGRGGGEQYF. DNA for the CDR3: TGTGCCAGCAGCCCCTATGGGGGTGTTGGGCGGGGGGGCGGAGAGCAGTACTTC.

The chain couples TRBV5-1 to TRBJ2-3; 8 nucleotides agree with TRBD2. CDR3 length equals 14 residues. Germline V CDR1 and CDR2: SGHRS, YFSETQ. V was pared by 7 bases and J by 5 bases, with 9 bases of the junction left unmatched. The CDR3 DNA sequence: TGCGCCAGCTATCTCGGGGGGGCCGGAGATACGCAGTATTTT. This sequence encodes CASYLGGAGDTQYF.

V usage is TRBV6-5 and J usage is TRBJ2-7; D gene unclear. The length of the CDR3 is 14 residues. Between the trimmed V and J ends, which lost 0 bases and 3 bases, there was a span of 9 bases. From germline, CDR1 is MNHEY and CDR2 SVGAGI. The CDR3 sequence: CASSYSNTNYEQYF. CDR3 in DNA: TGTGCCAGCAGTTACTCAAACACTAACTACGAGCAGTACTTC.

DNA of the CDR3: TGTGCCAGCCGCTACAGCTCTGGAAACACCATATATTTT. Protein sequence: CASRYSSGNTIYF. The rearrangement joins TRBV11-2 to TRBJ1-3; unclear D gene. The CDR3 length is 13 residues. V gave up 8 bases and J gave up 0 bases, with 8 bases separating them. Germline V gene sequence: CDR1 SGHAT, CDR2 FQNNGV.

This clone was recorded only once. The J gene is TRBJ2-2, the V gene TRBV19; 8 nucleotides match TRBD2. Trimming removed 4 bases from V and 5 bases from J; junction bases left unmatched: 3. Germline V gene lookup returns CDR1 LNHDA and CDR2 SQIVND (reference sequence). The CDR3 has 14 amino acids. CDR3 amino acids: CASSKAGVTGELFF. The CDR3 DNA reads TGTGCCAGTAGTAAAGCGGGGGTGACCGGGGAGCTGTTTTTT.

This clone was observed a handful of times. The chain couples TRBV6-5 to TRBJ1-2, with D possibly matching TRBD1 (6 bases). The ends were cut back, 2 bases at V and 1 base at J, with 11 bases in the middle. Looked up from germline, CDR1 is MNHEY and CDR2 is SVGAGI. CDR3 size: 15 residues. CDR3 region: CASSYREGVNYGYTF. CDR3 coding DNA: TGTGCCAGCAGTTACCGGGAGGGGGTTAACTATGGCTACACCTTC.

The chain recombines TRBV6-2 or TRBV6-3 with TRBJ1-5; D is uncertain. Trimming pared 2 bases from V and 4 bases from J, leaving 6 bases between. Germline V gene lookup returns CDR1 MNHEY and CDR2 SVGEGT. There are 13 residues in the CDR3. CDR3 region: CASSYRDNQPQHF. In DNA form, the CDR3 reads TGTGCCAGCAGTTACCGGGATAATCAGCCCCAGCATTTT.

The V and J genes are TRBV11-3 and TRBJ2-5; 8 nucleotides match TRBD1. The germline V gene encodes CDR1 SGHNT and CDR2 YENEEA. Trimming took 3 bases from V and 4 from J; bases not matched to a gene: 1. The CDR3 totals 13 residues. The CDR3 protein is CASSFQGAETQYF. The CDR3 DNA follows: TGTGCCAGCAGCTTCCAGGGGGCAGAGACCCAGTACTTC.